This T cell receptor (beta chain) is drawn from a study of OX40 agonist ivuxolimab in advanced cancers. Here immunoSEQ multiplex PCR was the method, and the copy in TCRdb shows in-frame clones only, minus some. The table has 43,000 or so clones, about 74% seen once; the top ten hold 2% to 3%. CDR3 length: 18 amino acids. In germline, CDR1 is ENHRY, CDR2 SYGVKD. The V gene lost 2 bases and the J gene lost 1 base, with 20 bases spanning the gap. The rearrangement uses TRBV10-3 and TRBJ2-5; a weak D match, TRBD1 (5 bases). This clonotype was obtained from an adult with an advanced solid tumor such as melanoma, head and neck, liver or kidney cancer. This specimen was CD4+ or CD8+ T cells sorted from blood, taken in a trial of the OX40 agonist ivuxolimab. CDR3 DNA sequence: TGTGCCATCAGTGAGCCCAGGGCCGACAGACCCCTCCAAGAGACCCAGTACTTC. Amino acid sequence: CAISEPRADRPLQETQYF.